These T cell receptor beta chains were read from a single sample in a study of T-cell memory formation after mild COVID-19. A single record per CDR3 protein comes from TCRdb applying MiXCR to the 5' RACE reads. The sample contains about 400,000 distinct CDR3 sequences, more than 20% of which appear only once. Sample: PBMCs or a T cell subset sorted from them (not recorded which). Receptors originate from an adult woman who had mild COVID-19 (a few samples of this study predate the infection). Cell type and time point are not known. Each CDR3 is given with its conserved first and last residue. D genes are given only for firm matches. Clone sizes are given selectively: once, few, many, or a class where the clone is expanded.

clone size: -
J gene: TRBJ2-5
V gene: TRBV29-1
D gene: TRBD2
CDR3 DNA: TGCAGCGTAGATGGGACTATCCAAGAGACCCAGTACTTC
CDR3 protein: CSVDGTIQETQYF

clone size: few
J gene: TRBJ2-2
V gene: TRBV12-3/TRBV12-4
D gene: TRBD2
CDR3 DNA: TGTGCCAGCAGTTCCAGCGGGACCTACACCGGGGAGCTGTTTTTT
CDR3 protein: CASSSSGTYTGELFF

clone size: few
J gene: TRBJ1-2
V gene: TRBV5-5
D gene: -
CDR3 DNA: TGTGCCAGCAGCTTGGTCTCAGGGTCTGGCTACACCTTC
CDR3 protein: CASSLVSGSGYTF

clone size: many
J gene: TRBJ2-3
V gene: TRBV7-2
D gene: -
CDR3 DNA: TGTGCCAGCAGCGCCGATACGACCGGACACGGTACGCAGTATTTT
CDR3 protein: CASSADTTGHGTQYF

clone size: -
J gene: TRBJ1-1
V gene: TRBV12-5
D gene: -
CDR3 DNA: TGTGCTAGTGGTTTGGTATCCGCAGGCTTAACTGAAGCTTTCTTT
CDR3 protein: CASGLVSAGLTEAFF

clone size: -
J gene: TRBJ1-5
V gene: TRBV6-6
D gene: -
CDR3 DNA: TGTGCCAGCAGTCACGACAGTTTTGGGGAAGGGCAGCCCCAGCATTTT
CDR3 protein: CASSHDSFGEGQPQHF

clone size: -
J gene: TRBJ2-5
V gene: TRBV29-1
D gene: -
CDR3 DNA: TGCAGCTCCTGGACCGGGTCGCAGACCCAGTACTTC
CDR3 protein: CSSWTGSQTQYF

clone size: few
J gene: TRBJ2-3
V gene: TRBV4-1
D gene: TRBD2
CDR3 DNA: TGCGCCAGCAGCCAAAGGGGGGCTAGCGGGGCAGATACGCAGTATTTT
CDR3 protein: CASSQRGASGADTQYF

clone size: -
J gene: TRBJ2-3
V gene: TRBV30
D gene: TRBD2
CDR3 DNA: TGTGCCTGGGGACTAGCGGCCACCACAGATACGCAGTATTTT
CDR3 protein: CAWGLAATTDTQYF

clone size: few
J gene: TRBJ2-7
V gene: TRBV20-1
D gene: -
CDR3 DNA: TGCAGTGCTAGTCGGATTGGCGAGCAGTACTTC
CDR3 protein: CSASRIGEQYF

clone size: -
J gene: TRBJ2-3
V gene: TRBV7-3
D gene: -
CDR3 DNA: TGTGCCAGCAGTTTGGGACGTTATAGCACAGATACGCAGTATTTT
CDR3 protein: CASSLGRYSTDTQYF

clone size: -
J gene: TRBJ2-1
V gene: TRBV5-1
D gene: TRBD1
CDR3 DNA: TGCGCCAGCAGCGTGGACAGGGTTAAAACCTACAATGAGCAGTTCTTC
CDR3 protein: CASSVDRVKTYNEQFF

clone size: -
J gene: TRBJ2-7
V gene: TRBV20-1
D gene: TRBD1
CDR3 DNA: TGCAGTGCTAGACCCCGGGACAGGGAGTACGAGCAGTACTTC
CDR3 protein: CSARPRDREYEQYF

clone size: few
J gene: TRBJ2-5
V gene: TRBV12-3/TRBV12-4
D gene: TRBD2
CDR3 DNA: TGTGCCACCGGGGGGAGTGGGACCCAGTACTTC
CDR3 protein: CATGGSGTQYF

clone size: -
J gene: TRBJ2-1
V gene: TRBV7-6
D gene: -
CDR3 DNA: TGTGCCAGCAGCACCCTGACCGGGACTTCCTTCTCGGAGCAGTTCTTC
CDR3 protein: CASSTLTGTSFSEQFF

clone size: few
J gene: TRBJ2-7
V gene: TRBV20-1
D gene: -
CDR3 DNA: TGCAGTGCTAGAGACGCGTGGCTCGAGCAGTACTTC
CDR3 protein: CSARDAWLEQYF